The clone carrying this T cell receptor beta chain showed up just once. These data are taken from a study of blood T cells in healthy people across ages. V lost 1 base to trimming and J lost 13 bases, with 18 bases between them. The CDR3 loop spans 14 amino acids. The germline V gene encodes CDR1 SGDLS and CDR2 YYNGEE. Caucasian, healthy and from Russia, the donors were aged between about 6 and 90. Isolation recovered at least 6.5 million PBMCs from every sample. The second PCR ran about 6 to 12 cycles with a sample-barcoded 5' primer and J-beta primers. Tags on each cDNA molecule came from a template-switch adaptor with 12 random nucleotides. TCRdb recomputed calls from the 5' RACE reads with MiXCR, one row per CDR3 protein. The data contain fewer than 2,000,000 distinct CDR3 sequences, 39% of them singletons.

The chain links TRBV9 to TRBJ2-4, with D possibly being TRBD1 (5 bases). This receptor was taken from a human donor in good health. The material sequenced was blood. DNA of the CDR3: TGTGCCAGCAGCGTACCCACCGCGGACAATGAGCAGTACTTC. Encoded protein: CASSVPTADNEQYF.